The TCR beta chain described here comes from a study of control samples from healthy donors and cancer patients. Germline lookup yields CDR1 GTSNPN and CDR2 SVGIG (reference sequence). V was pared by 1 base and J by 2 bases, with 16 bases of the junction left unmatched. The CDR3 covers 18 residues. Sequenced by immunoSEQ multiplex PCR; TCRdb stores in-frame clones only, minus some. The repertoire holds about 230,000 clones, with approximately 80% as singletons. This clone was recorded once. The sequenced sample was PBMCs. The clonotype originates from a woman in her sixties with lung cancer. The chain employs TRBV30 and TRBJ1-2, with 7 bases fitting TRBD1. CDR3 amino acids: CAWSETSWTGQANYGYTF. For the CDR3, the DNA is TGTGCCTGGAGTGAAACCAGCTGGACTGGACAGGCGAACTATGGCTACACCTTC.